These 17 T cell receptor beta chains were sequenced from one sample in a study of T cells in Graves' hyperthyroidism and ophthalmopathy. Authors of the study amplified TCR beta CDR3 regions from RNA transcripts. The primer set for the first-round RT-PCR of the TCR CDR3 was HTBI. Via MiXCR, TCRdb re-called the multiplex PCR reads, giving one row per CDR3 protein. The data show about 690,000 distinct CDR3 sequences, about 18% seen once. The sample was blood. The receptors originated from a man in his forties or fifties with Graves' hyperthyroidism.

The rearrangement joins TRBV18 to TRBJ2-6, with D possibly being TRBD1 (6 bases). Looked up from germline, CDR1 is KGHSH and CDR2 is LQKENI. Trimming left V 10 bases short and J 4 bases short, with 20 bases between. The CDR3 is made up of 16 amino acids. The CDR3 sequence is CATPDRRSLGANVLTF. The CDR3 DNA sequence: TGTGCCACCCCGGACAGACGCTCTTTGGGGGCCAACGTCCTGACTTTC.

The V gene is TRBV7-9, the J gene TRBJ2-5; either TRBD1 or TRBD2 may supply D (7 bases each). CDR3 length: 18 amino acids. V was pared by 5 bases and J by 3 bases, with 25 bases between. Germline loops: CDR1 SEHNR, CDR2 FQNEAQ (reference sequence). CDR3 sequence (DNA): TGTGCCAGCAGCCCAAACAGGGGAACGGGAGGAGGAAAAGAGACCCAGTACTTC. It codes for CASSPNRGTGGGKETQYF.

The rearrangement links TRBV6-5 to TRBJ2-1; D unresolved. Trimming removed 2 bases from V and 0 bases from J, with 5 bases in between. Germline-derived CDR1 and CDR2 are MNHEY and SVGAGI. The CDR3 sequence is 14 residues long. CDR3 sequence: CASSYADSYNEQFF. CDR3 DNA sequence: TGTGCCAGCAGTTACGCCGACTCCTACAATGAGCAGTTCTTC.

This clonotype has a count of ten or more. V and J are TRBV20-1 and TRBJ2-5; TRBD2 matches at 10 bases. The CDR3 spans 14 residues. Trimming at V came to 4 bases and at J to 1 base, leaving 3 bases not matched to a gene. Germline V gene data show CDR1 as DFQATT and CDR2 as SNEGSKA (reference sequence). CDR3 coding DNA: TGCAGTGCTATTAGGACTAGCGGCCAAGAGACCCAGTACTTC. Translating gives CSAIRTSGQETQYF.

This clonotype turned up a few times. The chain joins TRBV11-2 to TRBJ2-1; D unclear. Germline CDR1 reads SGHAT; CDR2 reads FQNNGV. The CDR3 extends over 15 amino acids. The V end lost 5 bases, the J end lost 3 bases, and 14 bases lay between the germline ends. CDR3 residues: CASSQRVDNYNEQFF. CDR3 sequence (DNA): TGTGCCAGCAGCCAACGAGTCGACAACTACAATGAGCAGTTCTTC.

This clonotype was seen a few times. V and J are TRBV7-6 and TRBJ2-7; TRBD2 aligns across 12 bases. This CDR3 contains 16 residues. From germline, CDR1 is SGHVS and CDR2 FNYEAQ. V gave up 4 bases and J gave up 1 base; unmatched junction bases: 5. The CDR3 bases are TGTGCCAGCAGCTCCGGACTAGCGGGGACGTCCTACGAGCAGTACTTC. Protein product: CASSSGLAGTSYEQYF.

The sample holds many counts of this clonotype. The rearrangement uses TRBV12-3 or TRBV12-4 and TRBJ2-7; D gene ambiguous. V lost 7 bases to trimming and J lost 4 bases, with 17 bases between them. The CDR3 has 14 amino acids. The CDR3 coding sequence is TGTGCCAGCACCTCGGAAGGGATGGGGTACGAGCAGTACTTC. Translation gives CASTSEGMGYEQYF.

The rearrangement joins TRBV4-2 to TRBJ1-1; maybe TRBD1 (5 bases). This CDR3 has 12 residues. Germline CDR1 is LGHNA and CDR2 is YNFKEQ. With 0 bases removed from V and 11 bases from J, the gap between germline ends came to 10 bases. DNA for the CDR3: TGTGCCAGCAGCCAAGATAAAGGGGAGGCTTTCTTT. It translates to CASSQDKGEAFF.

This clonotype was seen more than once but under ten times. The DNA of the CDR3 is TGCAGTGCTAGAGATTTACGCGGGGGCCGGAACACTGAAGCTTTCTTT. Encoded protein: CSARDLRGGRNTEAFF. This chain connects TRBV20-1 to TRBJ1-1, with D maybe TRBD1 (6 bases). Germline V gives CDR1 DFQATT, CDR2 SNEGSKA (reference sequence). The CDR3 has 16 residues. With 0 bases removed from V and 1 base from J, the gap between germline ends came to 15 bases.

Many counts were recorded for this clonotype. V is TRBV27 and J is TRBJ2-1; 9 bases fit TRBD2. Trimming removed 2 bases from V and 4 bases from J; junction bases left unmatched: 3. CDR3 length equals 15 residues. Per germline, CDR1 MNHEY and CDR2 SMNVEV (reference sequence). CDR3 residues: CASSLRTSEYNEQFF. In DNA form, the CDR3 reads TGTGCCAGCAGTTTACGGACTAGCGAGTACAATGAGCAGTTCTTC.

This clonotype was observed a few times. CDR3 protein: CSARPNYGYTF. CDR3 DNA: TGCAGTGCTAGACCCAACTATGGCTACACCTTC. The rearrangement links TRBV20-1 to TRBJ1-2, with D unresolved. The CDR3 has 11 amino acids. Between the trimmed V and J ends, which lost 2 bases and 2 bases, there was a span of 3 bases. Germline CDR1 DFQATT, CDR2 SNEGSKA (reference sequence).

This clonotype was found once. A read error may explain this, as a much larger clone is one base away. The chain recombines TRBV7-8 with TRBJ2-3; D uncertain. CDR1 is SGHVS, CDR2 FQNEAQ, per germline. The CDR3 length is 14 residues. The CDR3 is CVSSSRPIADTQYF. The DNA for the CDR3 is TGTGTCAGCAGCTCCCGACCCATCGCAGATACGCAGTATTTT.

Turning to this clonotype: Without the conserved terminal phenylalanine or tryptophan, this CDR3 likely stems from a read error. DNA for the CDR3: TGTGCCACCCTAGCGGGAGCGCAGAGGTCCTACAATGAGCAGTTCCTC. Translation gives CATLAGAQRSYNEQFL. The gene calls are TRBV10-3 and TRBJ2-1, with 10 bases fitting TRBD2. V lost 10 bases to trimming and J lost 1 base; unmatched junction nucleotides: 10. There are 16 residues in the CDR3. The germline V gene has CDR1 ENHRY and CDR2 SYGVKD.

This rearrangement joins TRBV24-1 to TRBJ1-5; D is perhaps TRBD1 (5 bases). The CDR3 spans 14 residues. Germline V gene data show CDR1 as KGHDR and CDR2 as SFDVKD. V lost 6 bases and J 3 bases, leaving 11 bases between the germline ends. As DNA, the CDR3 is TGTGCCACCAGTAGGGGCACGAACAATCAGCCCCAGCATTTT. The encoded protein is CATSRGTNNQPQHF.

This clonotype was counted at least ten times. The CDR3 loop is CASSPGTNTEAFF. CDR3 DNA sequence: TGTGCCAGCAGTCCAGGGACGAACACTGAAGCTTTCTTT. The rearrangement uses TRBV18 and TRBJ1-1; a weak D match, TRBD1 (5 bases). The CDR3 totals 13 residues. Germline V CDR1 and CDR2: KGHSH, LQKENI. Trimming removed 8 bases at V and 1 base at J, with 11 bases between.

The chain joins TRBV9 to TRBJ2-4, with D perhaps TRBD1 or TRBD2 (5 bases each). The CDR3 has 14 amino acids. Trimming stripped 0 bases from V and 3 bases from J, with 7 bases between. In germline, CDR1 is SGDLS, CDR2 YYNGEE. The chain's CDR3 is CASSVDGGKNIQYF. The CDR3 DNA sequence: TGTGCCAGCAGCGTAGATGGGGGCAAAAACATTCAGTACTTC.

This clonotype was detected ten times or more. The chain has TRBV20-1 and TRBJ2-5; 11 positions match TRBD2. The CDR3 sequence is 14 residues long. V was pared by 5 bases and J by 3 bases, with 5 bases of the junction left unmatched. Germline values: CDR1 DFQATT, CDR2 SNEGSKA (reference sequence). DNA for the CDR3: TGCAGTGCTCAGGGACTAGCGGACAAAGAGACCCAGTACTTC. Protein sequence: CSAQGLADKETQYF.